These 9 T cell receptor beta chains share one sample of origin, sequenced in a study of T cells after yellow fever vaccination. TCRdb analysed the 5' RACE reads with MiXCR anew, one entry per CDR3 protein. Here the sample spans about 300,000 distinct CDR3 sequences, roughly 4.3% being singletons. The sample was PBMCs, taken 5 days after the yellow fever booster vaccination. Receptors originate from a man aged 18-30 years who received the YFV17D yellow fever vaccine.

This clonotype was counted only a few times. The rearrangement links TRBV7-3 to TRBJ2-1, with D perhaps matching TRBD1 or TRBD2 (6 bases each). The CDR3 has 14 amino acids. The ends were cut back, 6 bases at V and 9 bases at J, with 18 bases in the middle. The germline V gene has CDR1 SGHTA and CDR2 FQGTGA. CDR3: CASRTGGQGGEQFF. For the CDR3, the DNA is TGTGCCAGCAGGACAGGAGGGCAGGGAGGTGAGCAGTTCTTC.

This chain uses TRBV29-1 with TRBJ2-5, with D possibly TRBD1 on 6 matching bases. This CDR3 region has 13 residues. Germline-derived CDR1 and CDR2 are SQVTM and ANQGSEA. The V and J ends lost 4 bases and 5 bases respectively, with 14 bases between them. CDR3 DNA: TGCAGCGTTGGCCAGGGGATGTGGGAGACCCAGTACTTC. Amino acids: CSVGQGMWETQYF.

The gene calls are TRBV12-3 or TRBV12-4 and TRBJ1-5; no firm D call. This CDR3 has 14 residues. V lost 7 bases and J 2 bases, leaving 12 bases between the germline ends. As DNA, the CDR3 is TGTGCCAGCACCCCCGCCGGGGGCAATCAGCCCCAGCATTTT. This gives the protein CASTPAGGNQPQHF.

This clonotype was counted a few times. The V and J genes are TRBV30 and TRBJ2-7, with D hard to call. The germline V gene encodes CDR1 GTSNPN and CDR2 SVGIG (reference sequence). CDR3 length: 13 amino acids. Trimming left V 2 bases short and J 7 bases short, with 15 bases between. This CDR3 is CAWSTRTDGEQYF. Here the CDR3 DNA reads TGTGCCTGGAGTACCCGGACCGACGGGGAGCAGTACTTC.

This clonotype was observed many times. The chain is built from TRBV4-2 and TRBJ1-6; D unclear. The CDR3 runs to 15 residues. V was trimmed by 0 bases and J by 9 bases, leaving 12 bases between them. CDR1 and CDR2 from the germline V gene are LGHNA and YNFKEQ. CDR3 region: CASSQESGMGSPLHF. As DNA, the CDR3 is TGTGCCAGCAGCCAAGAATCCGGAATGGGTTCACCCCTCCACTTT.

This clonotype has a handful of counts. This chain connects TRBV6-5 to TRBJ2-1, with 8 bases matching TRBD1. From germline, CDR1 is MNHEY and CDR2 SVGAGI. Trimming at V came to 3 bases and at J to 6 bases, leaving 4 bases not matched to a gene. The CDR3 is 14 amino acids. The chain's CDR3 is CASSYSDRGNEQFF. Written as DNA, the CDR3 is TGTGCCAGCAGTTATAGCGACAGGGGCAATGAGCAGTTCTTC.

This clonotype has only a few counts. The chain combines TRBV28 with TRBJ2-3; maybe TRBD1 (5 bases). The CDR3 runs to 15 residues. V gave up 5 bases and J gave up 0 bases, with 12 bases separating them. Germline CDR1 and CDR2: MDHEN and SYDVKM. The chain's CDR3 is CASSPRAGSTDTQYF. The CDR3 coding sequence is TGTGCCAGCAGTCCCCGGGCAGGGAGCACAGATACGCAGTATTTT.

This clonotype showed up just a few times. The rearrangement links TRBV4-1 to TRBJ1-2, with D maybe TRBD1 (5 bases). The CDR3 extends over 17 amino acids. V was shortened by 1 base and J by 5 bases, with 20 bases between the two germline ends. The V gene's germline CDR1 is MGHRA and CDR2 YSYEKL. As DNA, the CDR3 is TGCGCCAGCAGCCAAGGTCTACAGGCAGGTTATGGGTATGGCTACACCTTC. Translation gives CASSQGLQAGYGYGYTF.

This chain uses TRBV20-1 with TRBJ1-1; D gene ambiguous. The V gene's germline CDR1 is DFQATT and CDR2 SNEGSKA (reference sequence). V was shortened by 6 bases and J by 3 bases, with 17 bases between the two germline ends. This CDR3 comprises 14 residues. CDR3 sequence (DNA): TGCAGTGCCCTACCGGGCTCCTCGCACACTGAAGCTTTCTTT. This gives the protein CSALPGSSHTEAFF.